This T cell receptor (beta chain) was recovered during a study of Ad26.COV2.S vaccination and SARS-CoV-2 variants. Findings and caveats of the study: Reportedly, spike-specific CD8+ and CD4+ T cell responses achieved substantial breadth once vaccination had taken place.

The table came from immunoSEQ multiplex PCR; TCRdb's copy has only in-frame clones and leaves some out. The data contain about 350,000 clones, about 90% of them singletons. The germline V and J ends were trimmed by 0 bases and 7 bases, with 13 bases remaining between them. The CDR3 runs to 16 residues. CDR1 is MNHEY, CDR2 SMNVEV, per germline (reference sequence). With respect to this clone: The antigen is undetermined.

Sequenced here: peripheral blood, sampled after recovery from COVID-19. This TCR was sampled from a human donor who had recovered from COVID-19. The V call is TRBV27, the J call TRBJ1-6; D call uncertain. The CDR3, as DNA: TGTGCCAGCAGTTTATCGGCGCAGGCCCCCAATTCACCCCTCCACTTT. Protein: CASSLSAQAPNSPLHF.